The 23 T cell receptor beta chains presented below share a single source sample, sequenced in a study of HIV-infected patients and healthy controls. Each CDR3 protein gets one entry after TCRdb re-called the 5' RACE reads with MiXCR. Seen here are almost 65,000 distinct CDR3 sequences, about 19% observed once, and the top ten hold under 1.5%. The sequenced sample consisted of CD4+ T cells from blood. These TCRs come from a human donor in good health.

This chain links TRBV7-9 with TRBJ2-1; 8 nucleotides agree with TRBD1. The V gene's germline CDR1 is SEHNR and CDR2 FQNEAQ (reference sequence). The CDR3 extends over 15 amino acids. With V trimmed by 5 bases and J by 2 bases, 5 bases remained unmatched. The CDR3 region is CASSIGQGAYNEQFF. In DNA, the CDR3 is TGTGCCAGCAGCATTGGACAGGGAGCCTACAATGAGCAGTTCTTC.

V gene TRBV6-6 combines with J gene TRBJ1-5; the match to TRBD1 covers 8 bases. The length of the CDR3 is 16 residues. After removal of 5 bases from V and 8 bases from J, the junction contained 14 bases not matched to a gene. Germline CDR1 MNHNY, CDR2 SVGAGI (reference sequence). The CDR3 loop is CASSERQGRNHEPQHF. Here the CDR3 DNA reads TGTGCCAGCAGTGAGAGACAGGGGCGGAATCATGAGCCCCAGCATTTT.

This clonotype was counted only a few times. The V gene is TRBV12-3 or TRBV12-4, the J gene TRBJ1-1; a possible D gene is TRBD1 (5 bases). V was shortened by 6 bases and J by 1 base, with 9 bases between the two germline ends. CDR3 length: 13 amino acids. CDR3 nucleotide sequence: TGTGCCAGCAGACCGACAGCGAACACTGAAGCTTTCTTT. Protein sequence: CASRPTANTEAFF.

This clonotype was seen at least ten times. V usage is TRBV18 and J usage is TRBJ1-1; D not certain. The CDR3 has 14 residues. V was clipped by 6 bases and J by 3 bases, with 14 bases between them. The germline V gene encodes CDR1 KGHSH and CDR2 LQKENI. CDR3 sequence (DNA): TGTGCCAGCTCGCTCTCGGTTGGCGACACTGAAGCTTTCTTT. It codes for CASSLSVGDTEAFF.

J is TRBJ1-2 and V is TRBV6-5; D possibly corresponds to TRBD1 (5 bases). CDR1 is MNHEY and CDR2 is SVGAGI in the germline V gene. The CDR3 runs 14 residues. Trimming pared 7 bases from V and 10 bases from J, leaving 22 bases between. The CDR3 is CASTNPYGTPIYTF. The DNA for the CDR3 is TGTGCCAGCACCAATCCCTATGGGACGCCGATCTACACCTTC.

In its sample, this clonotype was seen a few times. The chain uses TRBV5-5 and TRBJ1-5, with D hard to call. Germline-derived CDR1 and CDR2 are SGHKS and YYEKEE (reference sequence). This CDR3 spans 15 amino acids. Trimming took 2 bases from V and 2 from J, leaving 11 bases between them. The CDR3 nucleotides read TGTGCCAGCAGCTTACAGACCGGGGGCAATCAGCCCCAGCATTTT. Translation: CASSLQTGGNQPQHF.

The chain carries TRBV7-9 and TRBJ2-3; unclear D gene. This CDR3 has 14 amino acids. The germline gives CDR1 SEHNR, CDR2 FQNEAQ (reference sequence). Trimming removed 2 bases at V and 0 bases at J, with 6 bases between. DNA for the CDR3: TGTGCCAGCAGCTTAAGCTCCAGCACAGATACGCAGTATTTT. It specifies CASSLSSSTDTQYF.

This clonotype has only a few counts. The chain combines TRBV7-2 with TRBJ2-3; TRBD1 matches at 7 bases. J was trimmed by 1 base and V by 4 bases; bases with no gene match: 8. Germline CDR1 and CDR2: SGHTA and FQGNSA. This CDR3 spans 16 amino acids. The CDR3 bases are TGTGCCAGCAGCTCCCGGACAGGAGACTGCACAGATACGCAGTATTTT. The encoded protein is CASSSRTGDCTDTQYF.

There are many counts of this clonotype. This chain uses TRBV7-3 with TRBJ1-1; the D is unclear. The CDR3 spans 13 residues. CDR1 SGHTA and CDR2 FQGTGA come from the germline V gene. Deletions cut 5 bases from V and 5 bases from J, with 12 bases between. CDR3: CASSSLGRTEAFF. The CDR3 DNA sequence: TGTGCCAGCAGCAGCTTAGGTAGAACTGAAGCTTTCTTT.

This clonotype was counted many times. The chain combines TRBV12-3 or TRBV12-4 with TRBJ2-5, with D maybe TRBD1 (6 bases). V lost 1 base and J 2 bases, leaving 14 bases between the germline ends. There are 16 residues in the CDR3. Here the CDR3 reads CASSLVSGAPQETQYF. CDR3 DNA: TGTGCCAGCAGTTTAGTATCAGGGGCCCCACAAGAGACCCAGTACTTC.

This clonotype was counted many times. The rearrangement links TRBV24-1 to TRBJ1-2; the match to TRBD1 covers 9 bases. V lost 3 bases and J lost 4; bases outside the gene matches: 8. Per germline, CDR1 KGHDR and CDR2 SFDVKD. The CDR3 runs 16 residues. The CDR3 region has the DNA TGTGCCACCAGTGATGTAACCGGGACAGGGTTCTATGGCTACACCTTC. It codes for CATSDVTGTGFYGYTF.

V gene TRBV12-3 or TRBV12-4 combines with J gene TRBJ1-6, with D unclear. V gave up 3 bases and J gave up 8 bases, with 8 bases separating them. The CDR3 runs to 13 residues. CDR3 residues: CASSLNRYSPLHF. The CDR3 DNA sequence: TGTGCCAGCAGTTTGAACCGTTATTCACCCCTCCACTTT.

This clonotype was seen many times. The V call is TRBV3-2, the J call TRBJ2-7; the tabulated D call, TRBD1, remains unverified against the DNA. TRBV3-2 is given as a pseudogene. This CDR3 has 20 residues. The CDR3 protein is CASSQDSLRRGQGSGYEQYF. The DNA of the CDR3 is TGTGCCAGCAGCCAAGATTCCCTTCGACGGGGACAGGGGTCCGGCTACGAGCAGTACTTC.

CDR3 DNA sequence: TGTGCCACCAGCAGAGTCGACGCCACGGGTCAGCCCCAGCATTTT. This codes for CATSRVDATGQPQHF. The rearrangement uses TRBV15 and TRBJ1-5, with D uncertain. From germline, CDR1 is LNHNV and CDR2 YYDKDF (reference sequence). The V end lost 1 base, the J end lost 6 bases, and 13 bases lay between the germline ends. CDR3 length: 15 residues.

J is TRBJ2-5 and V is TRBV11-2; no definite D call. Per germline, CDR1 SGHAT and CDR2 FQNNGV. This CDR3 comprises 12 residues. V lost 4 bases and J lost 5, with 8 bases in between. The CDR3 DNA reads TGTGCCAGCAGCTACAGTCGGGAGACCCAGTACTTC. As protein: CASSYSRETQYF.

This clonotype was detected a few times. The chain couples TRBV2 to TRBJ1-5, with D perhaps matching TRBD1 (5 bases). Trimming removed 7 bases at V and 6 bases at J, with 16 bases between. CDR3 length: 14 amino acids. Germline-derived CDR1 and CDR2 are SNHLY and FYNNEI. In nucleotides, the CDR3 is TGTGCCAGCACCCCAGACAGAGTTGGTCAGCCCCAGCATTTT. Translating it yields CASTPDRVGQPQHF.

The CDR3 bases are TGCAGTGCTAGACCGCGAGGAAATAATTCACCCCTCCACTTT. It codes for CSARPRGNNSPLHF. This chain connects TRBV20-1 to TRBJ1-6; no definite D call. This CDR3 region has 14 residues. The V and J ends lost 2 bases and 5 bases respectively, with 10 bases between them. CDR1 and CDR2 (germline): DFQATT, SNEGSKA (reference sequence).

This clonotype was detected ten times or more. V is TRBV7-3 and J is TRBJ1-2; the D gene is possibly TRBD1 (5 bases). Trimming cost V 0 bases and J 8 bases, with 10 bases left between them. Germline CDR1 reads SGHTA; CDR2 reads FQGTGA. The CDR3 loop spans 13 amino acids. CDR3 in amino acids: CASSLTPGEGYTF. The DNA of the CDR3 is TGTGCCAGCAGCTTAACTCCGGGGGAAGGCTACACCTTC.

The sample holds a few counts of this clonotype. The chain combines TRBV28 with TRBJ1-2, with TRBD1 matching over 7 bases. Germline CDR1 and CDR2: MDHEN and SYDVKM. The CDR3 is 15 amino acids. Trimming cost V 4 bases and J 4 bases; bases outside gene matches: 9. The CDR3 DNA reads TGTGCCAGCAGTTCCCCACAGGGGCAGGCCTATGGCTACACCTTC. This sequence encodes CASSSPQGQAYGYTF.

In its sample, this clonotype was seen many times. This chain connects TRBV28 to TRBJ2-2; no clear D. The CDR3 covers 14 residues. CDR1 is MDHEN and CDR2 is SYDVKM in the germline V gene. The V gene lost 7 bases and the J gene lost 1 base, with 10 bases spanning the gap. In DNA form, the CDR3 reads TGTGCCAGCACGGTAATGGGGAACACCGGGGAGCTGTTTTTT. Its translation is CASTVMGNTGELFF.

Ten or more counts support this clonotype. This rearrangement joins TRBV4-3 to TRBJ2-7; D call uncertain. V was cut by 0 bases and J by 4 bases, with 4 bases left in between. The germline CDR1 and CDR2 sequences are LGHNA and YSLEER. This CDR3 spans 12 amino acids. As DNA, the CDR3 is TGCGCCAGCAGCCAAGATGGGTACGAGCAGTACTTC. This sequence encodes CASSQDGYEQYF.

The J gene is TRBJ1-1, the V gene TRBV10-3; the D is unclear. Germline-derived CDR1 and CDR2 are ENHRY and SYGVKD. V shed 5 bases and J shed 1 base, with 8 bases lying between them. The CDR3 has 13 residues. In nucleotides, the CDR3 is TGTGCCATCAGTCGATCTAAGAACACTGAAGCTTTCTTT. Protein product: CAISRSKNTEAFF.

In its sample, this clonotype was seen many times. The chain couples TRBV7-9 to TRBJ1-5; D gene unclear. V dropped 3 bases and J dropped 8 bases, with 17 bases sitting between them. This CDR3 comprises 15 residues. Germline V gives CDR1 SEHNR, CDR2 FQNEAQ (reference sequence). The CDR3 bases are TGTGCCAGCAGCTTGACCGGCATCGGAACAGAGCCCCAGCATTTT. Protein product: CASSLTGIGTEPQHF.